This TCR beta chain is from a study of T cell responses to AZD1222 COVID-19 vaccine. Some clones are missing from TCRdb's copy, which holds only in-frame ones; the method was immunoSEQ multiplex PCR. The sample yields 55,000 to 80,000 clones, around 80% seen once. This clone was seen only once. CDR1 is SEHNR, CDR2 FQNEAQ, per germline (reference sequence). V shed 1 base, J shed 6 bases, and the junction held 7 bases outside the gene matches. The CDR3 is 16 residues long. This rearrangement joins TRBV7-9 to TRBJ1-4, with 8 bases that match TRBD1. The clonotype originates from an adult in good health. The sample was peripheral blood, taken on day 0 of AZD1222 vaccination. The CDR3 DNA reads as TGTGCCAGCAGCTTAGATCCGGGACAGGCTTATGAAAAACTGTTTTTT. Translation: CASSLDPGQAYEKLFF.